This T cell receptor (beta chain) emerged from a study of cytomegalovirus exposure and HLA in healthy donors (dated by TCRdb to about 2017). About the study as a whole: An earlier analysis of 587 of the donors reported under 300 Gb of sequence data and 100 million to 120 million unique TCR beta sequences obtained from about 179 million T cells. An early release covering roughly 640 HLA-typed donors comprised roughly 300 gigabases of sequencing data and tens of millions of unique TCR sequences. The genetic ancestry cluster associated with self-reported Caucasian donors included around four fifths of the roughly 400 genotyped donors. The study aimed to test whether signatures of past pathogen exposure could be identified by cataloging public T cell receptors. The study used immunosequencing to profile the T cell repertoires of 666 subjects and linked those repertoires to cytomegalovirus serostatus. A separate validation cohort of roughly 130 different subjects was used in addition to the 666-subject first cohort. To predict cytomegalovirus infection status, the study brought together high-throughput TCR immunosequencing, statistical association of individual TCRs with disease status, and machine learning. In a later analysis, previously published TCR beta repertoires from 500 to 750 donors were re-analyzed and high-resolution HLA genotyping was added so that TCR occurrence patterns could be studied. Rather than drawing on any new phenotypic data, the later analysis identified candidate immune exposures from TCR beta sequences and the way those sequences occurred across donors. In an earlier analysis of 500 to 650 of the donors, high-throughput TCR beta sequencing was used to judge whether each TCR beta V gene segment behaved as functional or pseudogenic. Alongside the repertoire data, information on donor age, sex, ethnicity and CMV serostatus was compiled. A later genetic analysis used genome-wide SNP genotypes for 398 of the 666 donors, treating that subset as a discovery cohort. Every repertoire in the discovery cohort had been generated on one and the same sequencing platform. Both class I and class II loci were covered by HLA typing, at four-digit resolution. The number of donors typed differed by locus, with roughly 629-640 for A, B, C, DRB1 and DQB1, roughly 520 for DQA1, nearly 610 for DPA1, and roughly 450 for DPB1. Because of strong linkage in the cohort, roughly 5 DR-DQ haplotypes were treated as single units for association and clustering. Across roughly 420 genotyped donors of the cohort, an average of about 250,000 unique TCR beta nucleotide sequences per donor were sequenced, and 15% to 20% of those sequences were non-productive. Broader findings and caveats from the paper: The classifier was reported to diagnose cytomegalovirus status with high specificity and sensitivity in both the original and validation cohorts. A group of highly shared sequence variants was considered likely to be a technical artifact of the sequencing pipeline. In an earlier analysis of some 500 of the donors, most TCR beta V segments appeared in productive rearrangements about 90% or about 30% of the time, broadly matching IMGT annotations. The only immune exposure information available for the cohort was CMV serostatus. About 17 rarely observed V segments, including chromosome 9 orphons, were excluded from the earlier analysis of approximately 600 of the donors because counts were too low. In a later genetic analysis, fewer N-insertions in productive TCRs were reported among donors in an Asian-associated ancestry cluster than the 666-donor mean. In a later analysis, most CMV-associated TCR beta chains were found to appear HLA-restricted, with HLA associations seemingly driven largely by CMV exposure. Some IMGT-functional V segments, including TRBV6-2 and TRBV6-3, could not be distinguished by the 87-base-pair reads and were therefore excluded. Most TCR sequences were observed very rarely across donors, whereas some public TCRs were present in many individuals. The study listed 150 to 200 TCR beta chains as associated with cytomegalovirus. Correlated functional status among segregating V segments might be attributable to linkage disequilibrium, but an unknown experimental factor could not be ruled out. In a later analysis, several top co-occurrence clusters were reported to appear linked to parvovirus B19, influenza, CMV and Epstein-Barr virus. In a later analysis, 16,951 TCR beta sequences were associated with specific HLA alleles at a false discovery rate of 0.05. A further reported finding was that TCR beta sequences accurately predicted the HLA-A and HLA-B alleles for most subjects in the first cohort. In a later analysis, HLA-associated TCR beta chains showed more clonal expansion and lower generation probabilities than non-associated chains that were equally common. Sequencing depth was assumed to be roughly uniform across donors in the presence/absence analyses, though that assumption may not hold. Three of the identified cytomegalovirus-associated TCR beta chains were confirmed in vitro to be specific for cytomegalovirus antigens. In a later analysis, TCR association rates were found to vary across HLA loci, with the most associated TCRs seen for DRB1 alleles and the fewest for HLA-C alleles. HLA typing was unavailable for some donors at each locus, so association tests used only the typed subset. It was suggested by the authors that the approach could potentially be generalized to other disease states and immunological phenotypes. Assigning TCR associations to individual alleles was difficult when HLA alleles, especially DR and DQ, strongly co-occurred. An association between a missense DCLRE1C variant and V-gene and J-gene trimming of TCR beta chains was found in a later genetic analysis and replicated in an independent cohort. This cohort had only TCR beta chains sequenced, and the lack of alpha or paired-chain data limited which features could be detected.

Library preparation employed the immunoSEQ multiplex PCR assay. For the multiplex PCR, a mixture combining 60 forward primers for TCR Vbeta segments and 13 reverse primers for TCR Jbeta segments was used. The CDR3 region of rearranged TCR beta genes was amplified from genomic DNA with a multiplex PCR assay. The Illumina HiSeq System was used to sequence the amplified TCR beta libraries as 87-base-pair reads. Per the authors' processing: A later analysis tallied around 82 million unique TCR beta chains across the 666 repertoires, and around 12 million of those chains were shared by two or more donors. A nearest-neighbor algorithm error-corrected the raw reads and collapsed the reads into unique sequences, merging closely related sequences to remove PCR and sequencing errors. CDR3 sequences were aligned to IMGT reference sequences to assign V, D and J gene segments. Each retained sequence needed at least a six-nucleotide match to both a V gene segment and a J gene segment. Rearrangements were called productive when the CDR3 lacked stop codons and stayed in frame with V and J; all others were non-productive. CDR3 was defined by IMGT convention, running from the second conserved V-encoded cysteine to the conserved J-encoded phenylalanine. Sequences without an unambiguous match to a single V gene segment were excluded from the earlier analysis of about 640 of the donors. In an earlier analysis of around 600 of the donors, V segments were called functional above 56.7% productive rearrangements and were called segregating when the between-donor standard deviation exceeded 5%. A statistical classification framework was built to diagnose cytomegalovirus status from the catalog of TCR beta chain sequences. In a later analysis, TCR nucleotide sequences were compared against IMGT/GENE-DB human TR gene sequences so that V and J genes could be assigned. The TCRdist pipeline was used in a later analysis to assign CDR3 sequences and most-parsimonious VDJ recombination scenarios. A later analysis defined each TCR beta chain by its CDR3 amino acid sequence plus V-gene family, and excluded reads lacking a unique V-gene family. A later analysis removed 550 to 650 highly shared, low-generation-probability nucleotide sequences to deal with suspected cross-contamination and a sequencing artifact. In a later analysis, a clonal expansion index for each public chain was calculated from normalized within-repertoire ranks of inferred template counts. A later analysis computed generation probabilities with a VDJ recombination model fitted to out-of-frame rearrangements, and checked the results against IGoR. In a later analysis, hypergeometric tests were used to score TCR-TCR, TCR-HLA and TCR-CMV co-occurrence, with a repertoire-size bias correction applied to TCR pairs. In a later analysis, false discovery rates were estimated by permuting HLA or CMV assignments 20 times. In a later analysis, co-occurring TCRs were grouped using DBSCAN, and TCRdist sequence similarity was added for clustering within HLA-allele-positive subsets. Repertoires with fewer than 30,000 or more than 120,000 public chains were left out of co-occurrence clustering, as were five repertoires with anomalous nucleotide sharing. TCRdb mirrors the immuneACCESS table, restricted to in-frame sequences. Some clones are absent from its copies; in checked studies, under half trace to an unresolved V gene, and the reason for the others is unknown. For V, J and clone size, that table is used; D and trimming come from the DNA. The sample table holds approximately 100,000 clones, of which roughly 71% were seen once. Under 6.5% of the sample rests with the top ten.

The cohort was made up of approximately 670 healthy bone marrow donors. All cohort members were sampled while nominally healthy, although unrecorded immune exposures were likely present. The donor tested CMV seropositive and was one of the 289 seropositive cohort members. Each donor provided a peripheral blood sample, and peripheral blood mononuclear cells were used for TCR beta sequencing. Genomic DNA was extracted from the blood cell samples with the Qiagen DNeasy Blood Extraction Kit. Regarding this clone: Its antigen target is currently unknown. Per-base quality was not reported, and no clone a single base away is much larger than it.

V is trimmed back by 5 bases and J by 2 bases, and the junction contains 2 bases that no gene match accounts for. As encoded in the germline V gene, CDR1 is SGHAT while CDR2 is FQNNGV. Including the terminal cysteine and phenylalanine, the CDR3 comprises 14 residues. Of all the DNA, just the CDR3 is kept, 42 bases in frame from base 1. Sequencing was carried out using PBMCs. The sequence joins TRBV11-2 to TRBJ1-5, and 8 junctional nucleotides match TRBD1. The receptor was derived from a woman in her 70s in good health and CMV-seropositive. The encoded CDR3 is CASSLDRGNQPQHF. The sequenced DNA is TGTGCCAGCAGCCTGGACAGGGGCAATCAGCCCCAGCATTTT.